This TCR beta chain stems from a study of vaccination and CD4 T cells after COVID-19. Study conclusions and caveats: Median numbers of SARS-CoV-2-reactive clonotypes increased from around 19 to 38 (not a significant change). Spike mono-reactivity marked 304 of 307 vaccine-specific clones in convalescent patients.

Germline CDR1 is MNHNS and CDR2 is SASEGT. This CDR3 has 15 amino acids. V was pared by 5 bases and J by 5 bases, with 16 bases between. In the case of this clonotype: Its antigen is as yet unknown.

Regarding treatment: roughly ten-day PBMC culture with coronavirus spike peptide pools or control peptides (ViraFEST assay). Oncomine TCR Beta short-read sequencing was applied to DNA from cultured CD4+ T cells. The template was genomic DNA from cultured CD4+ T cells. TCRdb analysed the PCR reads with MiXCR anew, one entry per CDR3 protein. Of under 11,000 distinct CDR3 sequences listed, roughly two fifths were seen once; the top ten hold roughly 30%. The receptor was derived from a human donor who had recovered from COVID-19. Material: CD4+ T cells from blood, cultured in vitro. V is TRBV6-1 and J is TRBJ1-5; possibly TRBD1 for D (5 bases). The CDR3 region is CASSPLTEGHQPQHF. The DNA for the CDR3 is TGTGCCAGCAGTCCCCTGACAGAAGGACATCAGCCCCAGCATTTT.